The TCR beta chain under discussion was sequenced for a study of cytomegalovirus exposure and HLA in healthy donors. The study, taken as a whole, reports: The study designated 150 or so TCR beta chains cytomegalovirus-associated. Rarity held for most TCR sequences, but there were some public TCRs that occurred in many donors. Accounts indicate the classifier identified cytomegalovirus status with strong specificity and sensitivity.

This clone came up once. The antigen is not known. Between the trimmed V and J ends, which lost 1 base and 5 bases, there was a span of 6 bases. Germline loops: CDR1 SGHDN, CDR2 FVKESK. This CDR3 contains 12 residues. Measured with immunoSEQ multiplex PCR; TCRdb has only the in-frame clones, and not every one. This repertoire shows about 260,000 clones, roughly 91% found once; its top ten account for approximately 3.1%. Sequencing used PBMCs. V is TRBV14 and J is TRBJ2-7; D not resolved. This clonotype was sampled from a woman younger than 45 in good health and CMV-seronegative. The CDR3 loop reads CASSQVDDEQYF. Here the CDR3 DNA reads TGTGCCAGCAGCCAAGTTGACGACGAGCAGTACTTC.